This T cell receptor beta chain was profiled in a study of read filtering for tumor transcriptome and immune sequencing. Study information: Revised staging placed roughly eight patients in R-ISS I, about 16 in II, 7 in III.

A remark on this clonotype: Antigen unknown.

The library was built from roughly 400 ng RNA with molecular barcoded adaptors for alpha/delta and beta/gamma chains. Via MiXCR, TCRdb re-called the reads, giving one row per CDR3 protein. The table lists approximately 37,000 distinct CDR3 sequences, about 14% of them singletons. Trimming cost V 7 bases and J 9 bases; bases outside gene matches: 11. CDR3 length equals 14 residues. Per the germline V gene, CDR1 is MDHEN and CDR2 is SYDVKM. Overall study results and limits: IR-seq captured clonotypes deeper and more reliably than RNA-seq.

The V call is TRBV28, the J call TRBJ2-7, with 11 bases aligning to TRBD1. The TCR sequence derives from a donor at least 40 years old with multiple myeloma. Sequenced input: a population of CD138-negative cells sorted from bone marrow. The CDR3 bases are TGTGCCAGCAACCCGGGACAGGGGGTTCACGGGCAGTACTTC. Its protein is CASNPGQGVHGQYF. Using reference TRBV28 and TRBJ2-7 for the parts outside the CDR3, the full variable domain is DVKVTQSSRYLVKRTGEKVFLECVQDMDHENMFWYRQDPGLGLRLIYFSYDVKMKEKGDIPEGYSVSREKKERFSLILESASTNQTSMYLCASNPGQGVHGQYFGPGTRLTVT.